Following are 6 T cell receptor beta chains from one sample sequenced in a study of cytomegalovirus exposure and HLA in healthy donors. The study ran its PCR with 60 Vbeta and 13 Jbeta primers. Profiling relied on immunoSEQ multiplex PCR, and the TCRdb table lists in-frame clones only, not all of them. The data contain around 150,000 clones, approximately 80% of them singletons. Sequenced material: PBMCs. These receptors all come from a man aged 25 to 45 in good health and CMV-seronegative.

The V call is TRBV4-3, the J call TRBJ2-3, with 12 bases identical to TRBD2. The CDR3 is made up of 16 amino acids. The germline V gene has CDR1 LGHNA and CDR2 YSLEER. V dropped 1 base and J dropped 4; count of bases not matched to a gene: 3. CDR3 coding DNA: TGCGCCAGCAGCCAAGCGACTAGCGGGAGCTCAGATACGCAGTATTTT. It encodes CASSQATSGSSDTQYF.

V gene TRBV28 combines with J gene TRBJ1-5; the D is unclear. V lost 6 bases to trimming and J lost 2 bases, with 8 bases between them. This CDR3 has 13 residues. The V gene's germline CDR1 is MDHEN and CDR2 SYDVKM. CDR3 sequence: CASSSQGNQPQHF. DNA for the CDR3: TGTGCCAGCAGCTCCCAGGGCAATCAGCCCCAGCATTTT. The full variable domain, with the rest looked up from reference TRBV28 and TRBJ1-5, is DVKVTQSSRYLVKRTGEKVFLECVQDMDHENMFWYRQDPGLGLRLIYFSYDVKMKEKGDIPEGYSVSREKKERFSLILESASTNQTSMYLCASSSQGNQPQHFGDGTRLSIL.

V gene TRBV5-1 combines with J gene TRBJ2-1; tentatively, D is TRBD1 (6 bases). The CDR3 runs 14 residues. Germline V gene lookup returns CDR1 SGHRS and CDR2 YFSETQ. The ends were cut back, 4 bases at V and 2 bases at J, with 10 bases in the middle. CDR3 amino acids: CASSAWTAYNEQFF. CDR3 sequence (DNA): TGCGCCAGCAGCGCCTGGACAGCCTACAATGAGCAGTTCTTC.

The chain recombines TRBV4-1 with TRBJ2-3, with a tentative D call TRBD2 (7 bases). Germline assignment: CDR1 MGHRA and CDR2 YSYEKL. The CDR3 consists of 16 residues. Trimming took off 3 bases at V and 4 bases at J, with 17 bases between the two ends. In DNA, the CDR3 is TGCGCCAGCAGCCATCCCCGCCAGGGGAGGGCAGATACGCAGTATTTT. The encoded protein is CASSHPRQGRADTQYF.

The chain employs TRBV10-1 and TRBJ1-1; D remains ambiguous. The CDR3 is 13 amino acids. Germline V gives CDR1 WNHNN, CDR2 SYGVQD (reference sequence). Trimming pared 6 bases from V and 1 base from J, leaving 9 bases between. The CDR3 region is CASSLNRNTEAFF. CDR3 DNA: TGCGCCAGCAGCCTAAATAGGAACACTGAAGCTTTCTTT.

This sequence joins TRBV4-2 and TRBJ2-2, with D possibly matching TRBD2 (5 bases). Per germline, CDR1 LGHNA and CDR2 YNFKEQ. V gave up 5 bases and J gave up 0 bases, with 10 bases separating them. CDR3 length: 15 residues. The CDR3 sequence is CASSSTSANTGELFF. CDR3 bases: TGTGCCAGCAGCTCAACTAGTGCGAACACCGGGGAGCTGTTTTTT.